These 23 T cell receptor beta chains came from one sample sequenced in a study of shared clonotypes between healthy human individuals (dated by TCRdb to the early 2020s). The library was made by the immunoSEQ multiplex PCR assay. The table was pulled from immuneACCESS by TCRdb, which kept in-frame rearrangements only. Such tables lose some clones; where checked, under half of the loss comes from unresolved V genes, and the rest has no known cause. This sample lists nearly 750,000 clones; 72% were detected once. The ten top clones hold roughly 1.8% of the sample. Sequencing used memory CD4+ T cells sorted from blood. This specimen's cell subset or site label, per the study, means: CD45RA-negative fraction. Receptors originate from a woman aged 25 to 39 in good health.

The CDR3 DNA follows: TGTGCCAGCAGCTTAGGGGTATCAGACACCGGGGAGCTGTTTTTT. It yields the protein CASSLGVSDTGELFF. The chain combines TRBV7-9 with TRBJ2-2; D gene unclear. The V end was cut by 1 base, the J end by 3 bases, with 9 bases between. Germline assignment: CDR1 SEHNR and CDR2 FQNEAQ (reference sequence). The length of the CDR3 is 15 residues.

The V and J genes are TRBV5-1 and TRBJ2-7; weak D call: TRBD2 (6 bases). From germline, CDR1 is SGHRS and CDR2 YFSETQ. CDR3 length equals 15 residues. Deletions cut 4 bases from V and 5 bases from J, with 19 bases between. This chain's CDR3 is CASSRGWREGNEQYF. The DNA of the CDR3 is TGCGCCAGCAGCAGAGGTTGGCGGGAAGGGAACGAGCAGTACTTC.

This rearrangement joins TRBV30 to TRBJ2-1; perhaps TRBD2 as D (5 bases). V was clipped by 1 base and J by 4 bases, with 8 bases between them. Germline V CDR1 and CDR2: GTSNPN, SVGIG (reference sequence). This CDR3 region has 13 residues. The CDR3 nucleotides are TGTGCCTGGAGTGCCGGACTTTACAATGAGCAGTTCTTC. Its translation is CAWSAGLYNEQFF.

Regarding this clone: A read error may explain this, as a much larger clone is one base away. This rearrangement joins TRBV6-1 to TRBJ1-5, with TRBD1 as a possible D gene (6 bases). The CDR3 extends over 13 amino acids. Trimming removed 6 bases from V and 4 bases from J, with 10 bases in between. Germline lookup yields CDR1 MNHNS and CDR2 SASEGT. The CDR3 nucleotides read TGTGCCAGCAGCACAGGGTGGAATCAGCCCCAGCATTTT. It is translated as CASSTGWNQPQHF.

The rearrangement uses TRBV5-4 and TRBJ2-1; 10 bases are shared with TRBD2. The V gene end was trimmed by 4 bases and the J gene end by 6 bases; junction bases not matched to a gene: 7. The length of the CDR3 is 15 residues. Germline V gives CDR1 SGHNT, CDR2 YYREEE (reference sequence). CDR3 in amino acids: CASSPGLASPNEQFF. The CDR3 DNA reads TGTGCCAGCAGCCCGGGACTAGCGAGCCCCAATGAGCAGTTCTTC. Together with reference TRBV5-4 and TRBJ2-1, the CDR3 gives the full variable domain: ETGVTQSPTHLIKTRGQQVTLRCSSQSGHNTVSWYQQALGQGPQFIFQYYREEENGRGNFPPRFSGLQFPNYSSELNVNALELDDSALYLCASSPGLASPNEQFFGPGTRLTVL.

The CDR3 coding sequence is TGTGCCAGCAGCAAGCCAGGGACAGGAAACACTGAAGCTTTCTTT. It encodes CASSKPGTGNTEAFF. V usage is TRBV21-1 and J usage is TRBJ1-1; no check of the table's D call, TRBD1, against the DNA was made. TRBV21-1 is a pseudogene. This CDR3 spans 15 amino acids.

This rearrangement joins TRBV10-3 to TRBJ2-3; D not certain. The CDR3 loop spans 15 amino acids. Germline loops: CDR1 ENHRY, CDR2 SYGVKD. V was cut by 7 bases and J by 0 bases, with 14 bases left in between. The CDR3 DNA reads as TGTGCCATCACTGCTGCGCGTACTAGCACAGATACGCAGTATTTT. Its translation is CAITAARTSTDTQYF.

The rearrangement uses TRBV9 and TRBJ1-1; tentatively, D is TRBD1 (6 bases). The CDR3 covers 15 residues. Trimming stripped 3 bases from V and 5 bases from J, with 17 bases between. From germline, CDR1 is SGDLS and CDR2 YYNGEE. In nucleotides, the CDR3 is TGTGCCAGCAGCGCCGGGGACACCGGTGGGACTGAAGCTTTCTTT. Its protein product is CASSAGDTGGTEAFF.

This chain links TRBV7-9 with TRBJ2-7; D unclear. Germline V gene lookup returns CDR1 SEHNR and CDR2 FQNEAQ (reference sequence). The CDR3 is made up of 15 amino acids. V lost 0 bases and J lost 0, with 9 bases in between. This chain's CDR3 is CASSLAHQRSYEQYF. As DNA, the CDR3 is TGTGCCAGCAGCTTAGCGCACCAACGCTCCTACGAGCAGTACTTC.

This clone has ten or more counts. V gene TRBV11-2 combines with J gene TRBJ2-5; D perhaps matches TRBD1 (6 bases). Germline assignment: CDR1 SGHAT and CDR2 FQNNGV. The CDR3 runs to 14 residues. The V end lost 4 bases, the J end lost 4 bases, and 13 bases lay between the germline ends. The CDR3 sequence is CASSSSTGRETQYF. DNA of the CDR3: TGTGCCAGCAGCTCTTCAACAGGGCGAGAGACCCAGTACTTC.

The chain joins TRBV7-2 to TRBJ2-2, with D hard to call. The CDR3 loop spans 13 amino acids. The germline V gene encodes CDR1 SGHTA and CDR2 FQGNSA. V lost 3 bases, J lost 4 bases, and 6 bases lay in between. CDR3 in amino acids: CASSFLSTGELFF. The CDR3 DNA sequence: TGTGCCAGCAGCTTTCTTAGCACCGGGGAGCTGTTTTTT. Filled out from reference TRBV7-2 and TRBJ2-2, the complete variable domain reads GAGVSQSPSNKVTEKGKDVELRCDPISGHTALYWYRQSLGQGLEFLIYFQGNSAPDKSGLPSDRFSAERTGGSVSTLTIQRTQQEDSAVYLCASSFLSTGELFFGEGSRLTVL.

The rearrangement uses TRBV5-4 and TRBJ2-7, with D tentatively TRBD1 or TRBD2 (5 bases each). V was pared by 0 bases and J by 6 bases, with 22 bases between. CDR1 is SGHNT, CDR2 YYREEE, per germline (reference sequence). CDR3 length equals 17 residues. CDR3 region: CASSLVGVIGWASEQYF. The CDR3 DNA follows: TGTGCCAGCAGCTTGGTGGGGGTTATTGGTTGGGCGTCCGAGCAGTACTTC.

The rearrangement uses TRBV5-5 and TRBJ1-1, with a weak D call TRBD1 (5 bases). V was clipped by 4 bases and J by 2 bases, with 12 bases between them. Germline lookup yields CDR1 SGHKS and CDR2 YYEKEE (reference sequence). This CDR3 has 14 residues. The DNA of the CDR3 is TGTGCCAGCAGCCCAGGGTTCGAAAACACTGAAGCTTTCTTT. Protein product: CASSPGFENTEAFF.

This chain links TRBV7-8 with TRBJ1-1; no reliable D call. The CDR3 loop spans 14 amino acids. CDR1 and CDR2 from the germline V gene are SGHVS and FQNEAQ. The V gene lost 1 base and the J gene lost 0 bases, with 6 bases spanning the gap. CDR3 sequence: CASSLGSVNTEAFF. The DNA for the CDR3 is TGTGCCAGCAGCTTAGGCTCGGTGAACACTGAAGCTTTCTTT.

V and J are TRBV12-2 and TRBJ2-2; the table gives TRBD1 as D, unverified against the DNA. TRBV12-2 is designated a pseudogene. The CDR3 extends over 15 amino acids. CDR3 sequence: CASRVRDRVDGELFF. The DNA for the CDR3 is TGTGCAAGTCGCGTCCGGGACAGGGTTGACGGGGAGCTGTTTTTT.

J is TRBJ2-5 and V is TRBV9; D not certain. Germline CDR1 SGDLS, CDR2 YYNGEE. The ends were cut back, 1 base at V and 1 base at J, with 5 bases in the middle. The CDR3 loop spans 13 amino acids. CDR3 in amino acids: CASSVPGQETQYF. CDR3 bases: TGTGCCAGCAGCGTACCGGGCCAAGAGACCCAGTACTTC.

This clone came up once. V gene TRBV7-8 combines with J gene TRBJ1-4; the D is unclear. The CDR3 spans 12 residues. Germline V gene sequence: CDR1 SGHVS, CDR2 FQNEAQ. V was clipped by 6 bases and J by 16 bases, with 18 bases between them. The CDR3: CASSSMAGIQFF. CDR3 bases: TGTGCCAGCAGTTCGATGGCGGGAATTCAGTTTTTT.

A remark on this clone: One end of the junction varies from germline; a read error may be responsible. This CDR3 reads CASTEGGGREQFF. As DNA, the CDR3 is TGTGCCAGCACTGAAGGGGGGGGCCGTGAGCAGTTCTTC. This chain uses TRBV6-1 with TRBJ2-1; a possible D gene is TRBD2 (7 bases). This CDR3 region has 13 residues. The germline CDR1 and CDR2 sequences are MNHNS and SASEGT.

The chain is built from TRBV19 and TRBJ1-1; possible D gene TRBD1, 6 bases. The CDR3 loop spans 14 amino acids. The V end lost 5 bases, the J end lost 1 base, and 11 bases lay between the germline ends. Germline V gene lookup returns CDR1 LNHDA and CDR2 SQIVND (reference sequence). The CDR3 coding sequence is TGTGCCAGTAGTCACAGGGTGGCGAACACTGAAGCTTTCTTT. This translates into CASSHRVANTEAFF.

This clone has a count of ten or more. The chain recombines TRBV19 with TRBJ1-2; D remains unclear. Germline CDR1 is LNHDA and CDR2 is SQIVND (reference sequence). Trimming stripped 7 bases from V and 4 bases from J, with 19 bases between. This CDR3 has 15 residues. The CDR3 DNA reads as TGTGCCAGTACCCTTGATACGACGGGCGTCTATGGCTACACCTTC. This sequence encodes CASTLDTTGVYGYTF.

The CDR3 DNA follows: TGTGCCAGCTCACCATTTCGCCCGCGCACAGATACGCAGTATTTT. Its protein product is CASSPFRPRTDTQYF. This chain links TRBV18 with TRBJ2-3; D not resolved. The CDR3 consists of 15 residues. V lost 2 bases to trimming and J lost 1 base, with 10 bases between them. Germline lookup yields CDR1 KGHSH and CDR2 LQKENI.

This clone was found a few times. This CDR3 is also generated by other DNA sequences in the sample. V and J are TRBV5-1 and TRBJ2-5; no reliable D call. V was shortened by 2 bases and J by 2 bases, with 10 bases between the two germline ends. Germline V lookup: CDR1 SGHRS, CDR2 YFSETQ. The CDR3 runs 14 residues. The CDR3 DNA reads TGCGCCAGCAGCTTAGGGTCTAGTCAAGAGACCCAGTACTTC. Protein sequence: CASSLGSSQETQYF.

The chain combines TRBV5-6 with TRBJ1-2; 7 nucleotides agree with TRBD1. The CDR3 runs to 16 residues. The ends lost 4 bases at V and 1 base at J; junction bases unmatched: 10. Germline assignment: CDR1 SGHDT and CDR2 YYEEEE. The CDR3 nucleotides are TGTGCCAGCAGCCCCATGGGGACAGCGCTTAACTATGGCTACACCTTC. Translating it yields CASSPMGTALNYGYTF.